The present T cell receptor (beta chain) was sequenced within a study of cytomegalovirus exposure and HLA in healthy donors. Regarding the study as a whole: The availability of immune exposure information extended only to CMV serostatus. Sequencing depth across donors, presence/absence analyses assumed, was roughly uniform.

The PCR contained 60 Vbeta and 13 Jbeta primers. Repertoires were generated with immunoSEQ multiplex PCR, while TCRdb's copy carries only in-frame clones and drops some. The table lists 180,000 or so clones, about four fifths of them singletons. Concerning this clone: Antigen specificity is unknown.

Germline assignment: CDR1 MRHNA and CDR2 SNTAGT. The CDR3 runs to 13 residues. Healthy bone marrow donors made up the donor group. The chain recombines TRBV6-4 with TRBJ2-5, with TRBD1 identical over 9 bases. The tail of the sequence fits TRBJ2-7 better, so the J call may be wrong. The source material was PBMCs. The clonotype was recovered from a female donor in good health and CMV-seronegative. CDR3 sequence (DNA): TGTGCCGTCCGGGACAGGGAGGCTTACGAGCAGTACTTC. Residues: CAVRDREAYEQYF.